A selection of T cell receptor beta chains follows, all from one sample in a study of blood T cell repertoires in COVID-19. Using immunoSEQ multiplex PCR, the repertoire was profiled, and TCRdb retains in-frame clones only, with some absent. Of 300,000 to 400,000 clones in the sample, under 95% were seen once. The sequenced material came from peripheral blood. These receptors all come from a young woman who had recovered from COVID-19. Each CDR3 is given with its conserved first and last residue. Fields, in order: CDR3 length, D gene, J gene, clone size, V gene, CDR3 protein, CDR3 DNA. D genes are given only for firm matches. Only part of the rows carry a size: once, few, many, or a class if the clone is expanded.

CDR3 length: 16
D gene: TRBD2
J gene: TRBJ2-1
clone size: NA
V gene: TRBV5-4
CDR3 protein: CASSKVLAGGLNEQFF
CDR3 DNA: TGTGCCAGCAGCAAAGTGCTAGCGGGAGGTCTCAATGAGCAGTTCTTC

CDR3 length: 15
D gene: TRBD2
J gene: TRBJ2-3
clone size: NA
V gene: TRBV6-2/TRBV6-3
CDR3 protein: CASSRTRTSTDTQYF
CDR3 DNA: TGTGCCAGCAGTCGGACTAGGACAAGCACAGATACGCAGTATTTT

CDR3 length: 16
D gene: TRBD1
J gene: TRBJ2-2
clone size: NA
V gene: TRBV5-1
CDR3 protein: CASSRRGTGLSGELFF
CDR3 DNA: TGCGCCAGCAGCCGCCGAGGGACAGGGCTCTCCGGGGAGCTGTTTTTT

CDR3 length: 16
D gene: NA
J gene: TRBJ2-3
clone size: NA
V gene: TRBV15
CDR3 protein: CATSRDRDSYTDTQYF
CDR3 DNA: TGTGCCACCAGCAGAGATCGCGATTCCTACACAGATACGCAGTATTTT

CDR3 length: 17
D gene: TRBD2
J gene: TRBJ2-1
clone size: NA
V gene: TRBV3-1/TRBV3-2
CDR3 protein: CASSLIWGTSGRNEQFF
CDR3 DNA: TGTGCCAGCAGCCTCATTTGGGGGACTAGCGGGAGAAATGAGCAGTTCTTC

CDR3 length: 15
D gene: NA
J gene: TRBJ1-2
clone size: few
V gene: TRBV5-8
CDR3 protein: CASSLGAYPGYGYTF
CDR3 DNA: TGTGCCAGCAGCTTGGGTGCCTACCCGGGCTATGGCTACACCTTC

CDR3 length: 16
D gene: TRBD1
J gene: TRBJ2-2
clone size: few
V gene: TRBV6-6
CDR3 protein: CASGPYRGKKTGELFF
CDR3 DNA: TGTGCCAGCGGCCCGTACAGGGGAAAGAAAACCGGGGAGCTGTTTTTT

CDR3 length: 19
D gene: NA
J gene: TRBJ2-6
clone size: NA
V gene: TRBV4-3
CDR3 protein: CASSQGLTRGMSGANVLTF
CDR3 DNA: TGCGCCAGCAGCCAAGGTTTGACCAGGGGAATGTCTGGGGCCAACGTCCTGACTTTC

CDR3 length: 17
D gene: NA
J gene: TRBJ1-1
clone size: NA
V gene: TRBV7-9
CDR3 protein: CASSLLAGASLNTEAFF
CDR3 DNA: TGTGCCAGCAGCTTATTGGCGGGGGCCTCTCTGAACACTGAAGCTTTCTTT

CDR3 length: 16
D gene: NA
J gene: TRBJ2-6
clone size: NA
V gene: TRBV28
CDR3 protein: CASSWVGGSGANVLTF
CDR3 DNA: TGTGCCAGCAGTTGGGTAGGAGGGTCTGGGGCCAACGTCCTGACTTTC

CDR3 length: 15
D gene: TRBD1
J gene: TRBJ1-2
clone size: NA
V gene: TRBV6-6
CDR3 protein: CASSGGTGLNYGYTF
CDR3 DNA: TGTGCCAGCAGTGGCGGGACAGGGCTTAACTATGGCTACACCTTC

CDR3 length: 14
D gene: NA
J gene: TRBJ1-2
clone size: NA
V gene: TRBV4-1
CDR3 protein: CASSQVSGNYGYTF
CDR3 DNA: TGCGCCAGCAGCCAAGTATCCGGTAACTATGGCTACACCTTC